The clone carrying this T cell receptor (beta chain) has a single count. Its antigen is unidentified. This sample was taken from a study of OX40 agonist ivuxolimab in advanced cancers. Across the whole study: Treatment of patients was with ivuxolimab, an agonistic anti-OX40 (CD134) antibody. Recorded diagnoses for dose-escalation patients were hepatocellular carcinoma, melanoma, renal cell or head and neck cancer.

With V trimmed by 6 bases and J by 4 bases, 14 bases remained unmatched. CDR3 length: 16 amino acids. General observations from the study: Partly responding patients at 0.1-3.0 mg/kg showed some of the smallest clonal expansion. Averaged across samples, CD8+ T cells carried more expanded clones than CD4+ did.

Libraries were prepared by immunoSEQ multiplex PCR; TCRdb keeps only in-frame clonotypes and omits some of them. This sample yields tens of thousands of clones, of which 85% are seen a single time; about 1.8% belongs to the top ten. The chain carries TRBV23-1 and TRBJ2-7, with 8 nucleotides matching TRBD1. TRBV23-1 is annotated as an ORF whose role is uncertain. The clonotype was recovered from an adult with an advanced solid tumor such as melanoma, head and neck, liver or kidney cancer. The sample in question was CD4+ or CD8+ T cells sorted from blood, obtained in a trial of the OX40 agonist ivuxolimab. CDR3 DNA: TGCGCCAGCAGCGAGGAGCAAGACAGGGGATTTTACGAGCAGTACTTC. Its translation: CASSEEQDRGFYEQYF.